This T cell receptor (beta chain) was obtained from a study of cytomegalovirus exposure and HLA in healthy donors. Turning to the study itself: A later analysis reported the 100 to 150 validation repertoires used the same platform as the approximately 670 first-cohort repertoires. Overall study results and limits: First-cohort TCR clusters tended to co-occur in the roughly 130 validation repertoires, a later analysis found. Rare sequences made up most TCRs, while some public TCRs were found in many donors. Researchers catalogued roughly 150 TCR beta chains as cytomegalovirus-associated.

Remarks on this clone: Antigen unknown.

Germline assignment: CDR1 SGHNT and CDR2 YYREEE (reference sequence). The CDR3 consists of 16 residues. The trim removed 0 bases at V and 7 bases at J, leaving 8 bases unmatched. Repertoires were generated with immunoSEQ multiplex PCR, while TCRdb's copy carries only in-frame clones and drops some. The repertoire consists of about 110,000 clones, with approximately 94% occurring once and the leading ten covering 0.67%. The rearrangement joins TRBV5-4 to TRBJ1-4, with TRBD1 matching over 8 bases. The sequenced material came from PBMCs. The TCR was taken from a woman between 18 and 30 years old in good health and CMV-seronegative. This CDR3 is CASSLGGTGWTEKLFF. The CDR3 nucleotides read TGTGCCAGCAGCTTGGGGGGGACAGGTTGGACTGAAAAACTGTTTTTT.